This TCR beta chain was identified in a study of T cells after posttransplantation cyclophosphamide. Per the germline V gene, CDR1 is LNHDA and CDR2 is SQIVND (reference sequence). Trimming removed 1 base at V and 0 bases at J, with 4 bases between. The CDR3 length is 13 residues. Clones were read by immunoSEQ multiplex PCR, and TCRdb kept only the in-frame ones, dropping some. In the table there are some 66,000 clones, roughly 93% of which are singletons. Overall study findings and caveats: Recipient CMV seropositivity and CMV reactivation strongly tracked TRB clonality. Blood and skin or GI T cell repertoires showed limited TRB overlap.

Worth noting for this clone: What it binds is not known.

Sequenced material: PBMCs. The sequence was obtained from a woman in her 30s in good health and a related stem cell transplant donor. J is TRBJ2-7 and V is TRBV19; D is ambiguous. This chain's CDR3 is CASSIADSYEQYF. CDR3 bases: TGTGCCAGTAGTATAGCGGACTCCTACGAGCAGTACTTC.